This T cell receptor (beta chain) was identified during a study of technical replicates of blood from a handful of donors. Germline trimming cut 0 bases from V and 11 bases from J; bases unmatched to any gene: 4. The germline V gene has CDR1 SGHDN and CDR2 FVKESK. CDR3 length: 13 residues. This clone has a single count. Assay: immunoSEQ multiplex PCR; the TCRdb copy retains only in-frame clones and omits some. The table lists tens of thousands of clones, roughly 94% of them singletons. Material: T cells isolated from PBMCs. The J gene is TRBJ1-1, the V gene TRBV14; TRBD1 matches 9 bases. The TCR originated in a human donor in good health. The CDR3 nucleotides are TGTGCCAGCAGCCAAGAAAGGACAGGGGACGCTTTCTTT. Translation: CASSQERTGDAFF.